In this sample, the clone carrying this T cell receptor (beta chain) turned up many times. The source of the sample is a study of T cells in Graves' hyperthyroidism and ophthalmopathy. RNA transcripts were the template for amplifying TCR beta CDR3 regions. HTBI primers drove first-round RT-PCR of the TCR CDR3. TCRdb passed the multiplex PCR reads through MiXCR, listing each CDR3 protein once. The sample lists a few hundred thousand distinct CDR3 sequences; 15% to 20% were seen once. The sequence derives from a man in his forties with Graves' hyperthyroidism. The sample taken for sequencing was blood.

DNA of the CDR3: TGTGCCAGCAGTGATACACCGTCTAGCACAGATACGCAGTATTTT. Translating it yields CASSDTPSSTDTQYF. The V gene is TRBV28, the J gene TRBJ2-3; D is uncertain. The CDR3 runs 15 residues. Trimming took off 5 bases at V and 0 bases at J, with 12 bases between the two ends. Per the germline V gene, CDR1 is MDHEN and CDR2 is SYDVKM.